This T cell receptor beta chain was captured in a study of T cells in Graves' hyperthyroidism and ophthalmopathy. Study at large: Peripheral blood specimens were obtained at initial diagnosis, prior to any treatment.

This clonotype was seen repeatedly, ten times or more. Trimming took 4 bases from V and 5 from J, leaving 6 bases between them. This CDR3 spans 12 amino acids. In germline, CDR1 is SGDLS, CDR2 YYNGEE. Patients affected by ophthalmopathy presented a Clinical Activity Score of at least 3, a NOSPECS grade of at least 4, and disease duration below 3 months. Clinical symptoms, serum thyroxine and TRAb, thyroid ultrasound and orbital computed tomography were used for the diagnoses. Researchers amplified the TCR beta CDR3 regions from RNA transcripts. The HTBI primer set was used in a first-round RT-PCR of the TCR CDR3. TCRdb re-analysed the multiplex PCR reads in MiXCR, keeping a single row per CDR3 protein. Found here are hundreds of thousands of distinct CDR3 sequences, 16% of them singletons; the top ten hold around 30%.

This clonotype originated in a woman between 18 and 30 years old with Graves' ophthalmopathy. V is TRBV9 and J is TRBJ2-2, with D uncertain. The specimen was blood. The CDR3 loop reads CASSSITGELFF. The CDR3, as DNA: TGTGCCAGCAGCTCAATTACCGGGGAGCTGTTTTTT. Based on the CDR3 plus reference TRBV9 and TRBJ2-2, the full variable domain is DSGVTQTPKHLITATGQRVTLRCSPRSGDLSVYWYQQSLDQGLQFLIQYYNGEERAKGNILERFSAQQFPDLHSELNLSSLELGDSALYFCASSSITGELFFGEGSRLTVL.